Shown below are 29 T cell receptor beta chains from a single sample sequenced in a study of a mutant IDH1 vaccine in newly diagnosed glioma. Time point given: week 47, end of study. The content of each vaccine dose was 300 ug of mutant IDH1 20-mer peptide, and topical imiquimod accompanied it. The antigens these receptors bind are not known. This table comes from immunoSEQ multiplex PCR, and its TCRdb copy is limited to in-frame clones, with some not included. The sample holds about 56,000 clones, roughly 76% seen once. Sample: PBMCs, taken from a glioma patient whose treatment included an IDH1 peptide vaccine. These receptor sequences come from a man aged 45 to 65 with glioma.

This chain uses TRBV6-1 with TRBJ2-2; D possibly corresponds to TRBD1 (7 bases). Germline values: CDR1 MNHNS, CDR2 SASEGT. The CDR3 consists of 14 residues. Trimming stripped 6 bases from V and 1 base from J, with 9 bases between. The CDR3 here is CASRRDRNTGELFF. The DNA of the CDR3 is TGTGCCAGCAGGCGGGACAGGAACACCGGGGAGCTGTTTTTT.

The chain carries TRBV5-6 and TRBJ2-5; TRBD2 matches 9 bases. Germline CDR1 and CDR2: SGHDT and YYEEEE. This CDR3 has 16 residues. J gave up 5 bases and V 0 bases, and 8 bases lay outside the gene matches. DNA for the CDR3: TGTGCCAGCAGCTTGGCAGGGCGGGGGGGCCGGGAGACCCAGTACTTC. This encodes CASSLAGRGGRETQYF.

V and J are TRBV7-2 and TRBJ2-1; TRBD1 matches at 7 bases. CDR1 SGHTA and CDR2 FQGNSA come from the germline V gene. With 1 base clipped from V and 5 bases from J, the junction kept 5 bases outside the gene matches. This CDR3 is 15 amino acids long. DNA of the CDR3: TGTGCCAGCAGCTTAGGGAGACAGGGACACAATGAGCAGTTCTTC. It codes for CASSLGRQGHNEQFF.

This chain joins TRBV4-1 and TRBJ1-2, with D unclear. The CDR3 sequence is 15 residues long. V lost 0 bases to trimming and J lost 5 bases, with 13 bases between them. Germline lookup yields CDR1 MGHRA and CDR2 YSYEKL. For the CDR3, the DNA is TGCGCCAGCAGCCAAGAGTCCACCCCTAGGTATGGCTACACCTTC. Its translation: CASSQESTPRYGYTF.

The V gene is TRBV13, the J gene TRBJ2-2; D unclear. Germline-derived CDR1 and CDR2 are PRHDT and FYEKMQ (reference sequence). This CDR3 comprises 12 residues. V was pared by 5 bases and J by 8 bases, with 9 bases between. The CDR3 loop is CASSQGKGELFF. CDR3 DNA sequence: TGTGCCAGCAGCCAAGGAAAAGGGGAGCTGTTTTTT.

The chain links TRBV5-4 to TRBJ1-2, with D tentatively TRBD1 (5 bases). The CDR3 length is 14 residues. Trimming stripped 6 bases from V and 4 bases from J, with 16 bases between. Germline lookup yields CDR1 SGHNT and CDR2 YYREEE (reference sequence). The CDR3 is CASTSDSGPYGYTF. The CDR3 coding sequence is TGTGCCAGCACCTCCGACAGTGGGCCCTATGGCTACACCTTC.

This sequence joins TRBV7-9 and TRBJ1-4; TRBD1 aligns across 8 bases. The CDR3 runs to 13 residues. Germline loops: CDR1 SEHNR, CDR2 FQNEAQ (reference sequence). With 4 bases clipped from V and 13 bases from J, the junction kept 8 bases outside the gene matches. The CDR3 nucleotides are TGTGCCAGCAGCTCCGGACAGGGACGGAGACTGTTTTTT. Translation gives CASSSGQGRRLFF.

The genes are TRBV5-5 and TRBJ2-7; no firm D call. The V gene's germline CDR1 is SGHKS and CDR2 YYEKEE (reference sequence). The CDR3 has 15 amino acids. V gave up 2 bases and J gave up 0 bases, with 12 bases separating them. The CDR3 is CASSFYHTSSYEQYF. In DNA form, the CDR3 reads TGTGCCAGCAGCTTTTACCATACAAGCTCCTACGAGCAGTACTTC.

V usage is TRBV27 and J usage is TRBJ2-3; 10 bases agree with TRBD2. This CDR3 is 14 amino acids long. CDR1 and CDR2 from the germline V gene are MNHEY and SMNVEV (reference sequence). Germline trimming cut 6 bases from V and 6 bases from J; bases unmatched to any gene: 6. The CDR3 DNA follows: TGTGCCAGCAGGGGACTAGCGAATGCGGATACGCAGTATTTT. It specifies CASRGLANADTQYF.

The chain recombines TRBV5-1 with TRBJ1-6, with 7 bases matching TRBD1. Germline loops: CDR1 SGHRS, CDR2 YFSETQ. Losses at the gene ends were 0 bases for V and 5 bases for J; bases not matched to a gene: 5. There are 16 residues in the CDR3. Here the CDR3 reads CASSLEMTGNNSPLHF. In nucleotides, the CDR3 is TGCGCCAGCAGCTTGGAGATGACAGGGAATAATTCACCCCTCCACTTT.

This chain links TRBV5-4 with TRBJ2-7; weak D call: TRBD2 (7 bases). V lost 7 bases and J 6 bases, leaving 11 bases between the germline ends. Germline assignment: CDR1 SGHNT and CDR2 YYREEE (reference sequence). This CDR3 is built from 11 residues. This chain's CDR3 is CASQGGAEQYF. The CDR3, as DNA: TGTGCCAGCCAAGGGGGGGCCGAGCAGTACTTC.

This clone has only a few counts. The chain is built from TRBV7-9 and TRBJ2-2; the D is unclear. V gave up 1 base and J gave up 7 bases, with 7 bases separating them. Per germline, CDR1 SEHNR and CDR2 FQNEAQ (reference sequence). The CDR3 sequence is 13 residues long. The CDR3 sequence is CASSLVDVGELFF. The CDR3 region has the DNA TGTGCCAGCAGCTTAGTGGATGTCGGGGAGCTGTTTTTT.

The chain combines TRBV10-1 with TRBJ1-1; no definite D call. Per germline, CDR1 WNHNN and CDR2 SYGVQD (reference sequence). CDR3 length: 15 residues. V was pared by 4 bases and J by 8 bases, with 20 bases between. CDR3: CASSAPLPKEWEAFF. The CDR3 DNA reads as TGCGCCAGCAGTGCGCCCTTACCAAAAGAATGGGAAGCTTTCTTT.

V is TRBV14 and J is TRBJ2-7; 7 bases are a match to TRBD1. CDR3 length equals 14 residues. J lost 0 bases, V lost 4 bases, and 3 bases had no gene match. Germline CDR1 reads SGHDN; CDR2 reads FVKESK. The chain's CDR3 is CASSRHRGSYEQYF. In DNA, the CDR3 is TGTGCCAGCAGCCGCCACAGGGGCTCCTACGAGCAGTACTTC.

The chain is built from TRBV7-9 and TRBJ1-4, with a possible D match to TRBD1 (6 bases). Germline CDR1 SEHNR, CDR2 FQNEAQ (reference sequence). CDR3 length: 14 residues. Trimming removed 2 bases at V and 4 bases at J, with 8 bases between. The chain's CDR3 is CASSLRQDNEKLFF. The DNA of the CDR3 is TGTGCCAGCAGCTTACGACAGGATAATGAAAAACTGTTTTTT.

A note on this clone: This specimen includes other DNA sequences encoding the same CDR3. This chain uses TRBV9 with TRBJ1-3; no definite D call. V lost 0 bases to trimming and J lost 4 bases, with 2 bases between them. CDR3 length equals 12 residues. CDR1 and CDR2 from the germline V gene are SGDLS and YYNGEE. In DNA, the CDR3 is TGTGCCAGCAGCGTAGGCGGAAACACCATATATTTT. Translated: CASSVGGNTIYF.

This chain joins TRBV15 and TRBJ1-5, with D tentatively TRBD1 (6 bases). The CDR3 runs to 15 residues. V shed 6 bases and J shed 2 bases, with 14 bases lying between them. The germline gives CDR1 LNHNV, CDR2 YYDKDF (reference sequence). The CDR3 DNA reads TGTGCCACCAGTGTCCGGGGGGGCCGCAATCAGCCCCAGCATTTT. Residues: CATSVRGGRNQPQHF.

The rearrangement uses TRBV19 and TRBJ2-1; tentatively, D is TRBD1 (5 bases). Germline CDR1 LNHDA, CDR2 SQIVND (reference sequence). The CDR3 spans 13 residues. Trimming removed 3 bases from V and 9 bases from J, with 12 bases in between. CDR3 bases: TGTGCCAGTAGTATCCTCAGGGATGCTGAGCAGTTCTTC. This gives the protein CASSILRDAEQFF.

CDR3 sequence: CASRPRTESEAFF. In DNA, the CDR3 is TGTGCCAGCCGCCCGAGGACGGAGTCTGAAGCTTTCTTT. The V gene is TRBV7-2, the J gene TRBJ1-1; no reliable D call. Trimming removed 8 bases from V and 6 bases from J, with 16 bases in between. Germline assignment: CDR1 SGHTA and CDR2 FQGNSA. The CDR3 length is 13 residues.

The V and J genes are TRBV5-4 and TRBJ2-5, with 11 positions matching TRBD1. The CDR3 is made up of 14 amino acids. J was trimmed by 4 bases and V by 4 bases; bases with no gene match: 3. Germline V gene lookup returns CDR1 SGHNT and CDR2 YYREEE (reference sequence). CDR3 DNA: TGTGCCAGCAGCCCGGGACAGGGGGGAGAGACCCAGTACTTC. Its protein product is CASSPGQGGETQYF.

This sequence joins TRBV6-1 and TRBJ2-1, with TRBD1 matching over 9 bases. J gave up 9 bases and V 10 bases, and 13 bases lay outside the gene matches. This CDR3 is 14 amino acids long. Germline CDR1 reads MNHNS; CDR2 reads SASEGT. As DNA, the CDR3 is TGTGCCACCCTTTACAGGGGGCCAGCAGGTGAGCAGTTCTTC. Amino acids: CATLYRGPAGEQFF.

The CDR3 DNA reads TGTGCCAGCAGCGTTCAGGGGAGCTCCTACAATGAGCAGTTCTTC. Translating gives CASSVQGSSYNEQFF. The rearrangement uses TRBV7-2 and TRBJ2-1; weak D call: TRBD1 (6 bases). Deletions cut 5 bases from V and 0 bases from J, with 11 bases between. This CDR3 is built from 15 residues. In germline, CDR1 is SGHTA, CDR2 FQGNSA.

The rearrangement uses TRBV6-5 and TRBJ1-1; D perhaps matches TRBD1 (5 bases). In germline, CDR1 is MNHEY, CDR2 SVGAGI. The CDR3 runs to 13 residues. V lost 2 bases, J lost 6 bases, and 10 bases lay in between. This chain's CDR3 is CASSYHGAAEAFF. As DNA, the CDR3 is TGTGCCAGCAGTTACCACGGGGCGGCTGAAGCTTTCTTT.

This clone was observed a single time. This CDR3 is CASREGLGELFF. The CDR3, as DNA: TGTGCCAGCAGGGAGGGACTTGGGGAGCTGTTTTTT. J is TRBJ2-2 and V is TRBV6-5; a possible D gene is TRBD2 (6 bases). Looked up from germline, CDR1 is MNHEY and CDR2 is SVGAGI. Trimming stripped 6 bases from V and 8 bases from J, with 10 bases between. The CDR3 contains 12 residues.

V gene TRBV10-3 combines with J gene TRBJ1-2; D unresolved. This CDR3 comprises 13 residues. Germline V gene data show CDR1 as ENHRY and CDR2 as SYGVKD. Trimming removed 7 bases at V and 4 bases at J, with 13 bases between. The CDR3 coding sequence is TGTGCCATCACCGAAGAGAGCCTCTATGGCTACACCTTC. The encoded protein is CAITEESLYGYTF.

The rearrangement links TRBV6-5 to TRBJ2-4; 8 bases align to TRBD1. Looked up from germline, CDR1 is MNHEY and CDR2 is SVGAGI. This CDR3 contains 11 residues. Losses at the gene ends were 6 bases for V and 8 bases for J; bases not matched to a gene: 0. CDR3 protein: CASRQGDIQYF. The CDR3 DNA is TGTGCCAGCAGACAGGGGGACATTCAGTACTTC.

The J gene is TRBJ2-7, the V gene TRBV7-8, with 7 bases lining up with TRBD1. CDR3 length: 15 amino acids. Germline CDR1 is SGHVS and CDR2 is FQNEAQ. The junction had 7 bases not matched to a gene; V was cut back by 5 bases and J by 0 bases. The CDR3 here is CASSKTGQASYEQYF. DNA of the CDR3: TGTGCCAGCAGCAAAACCGGACAGGCCTCCTACGAGCAGTACTTC. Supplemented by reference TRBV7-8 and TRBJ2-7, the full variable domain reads GAGVSQSPRYKVAKRGQDVALRCDPISGHVSLFWYQQALGQGPEFLTYFQNEAQLDKSGLPSDRFFAERPEGSVSTLKIQRTQQEDSAVYLCASSKTGQASYEQYFGPGTRLTVT.

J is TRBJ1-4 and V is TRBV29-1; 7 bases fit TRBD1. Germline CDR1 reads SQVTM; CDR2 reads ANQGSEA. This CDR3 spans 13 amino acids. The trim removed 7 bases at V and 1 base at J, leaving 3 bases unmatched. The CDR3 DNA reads TGCAGCGCGAGACAGGGAACTAATGAAAAACTGTTTTTT. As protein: CSARQGTNEKLFF.

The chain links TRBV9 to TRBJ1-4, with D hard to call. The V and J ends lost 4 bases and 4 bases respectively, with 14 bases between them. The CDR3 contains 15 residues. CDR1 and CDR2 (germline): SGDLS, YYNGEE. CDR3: CASSPRVALNEKLFF. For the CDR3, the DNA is TGTGCCAGCAGCCCCCGCGTGGCTCTTAATGAAAAACTGTTTTTT.